The clone carrying this T cell receptor (beta chain) was observed a handful of times. Its antigen is unidentified. The data were obtained in a study of T cells in Graves' hyperthyroidism and ophthalmopathy. Template material for amplifying TCR beta CDR3 regions consisted of RNA transcripts. The TCR CDR3 was amplified in a first-round RT-PCR using the HTBI primer set. TCRdb reprocessed the multiplex PCR reads via MiXCR and lists one record per CDR3 protein. This repertoire shows around 600,000 distinct CDR3 sequences, around 15% found once; its top ten account for about an eighth. Study-wide results and caveats: Model predictions of ophthalmopathy came a median approximately 6 months before onset.

Germline values: CDR1 SGHAT, CDR2 FQNNGV. The CDR3 spans 16 residues. V gave up 1 base and J gave up 7 bases; unmatched junction bases: 7. The clonotype comes from a woman in her forties or fifties with Graves' ophthalmopathy. Sequences were obtained from blood. This chain joins TRBV11-2 and TRBJ2-1; 10 bases line up with TRBD2. CDR3 protein: CASSLVSLAGANEQFF. The CDR3 nucleotides are TGTGCCAGCAGCTTAGTTTCCCTAGCGGGGGCAAATGAGCAGTTCTTC.